What follows are 27 T cell receptor beta chains derived from one specimen sequenced in a study of T-cell reconstitution after alpha-beta-depleted transplantation in children. During its preparation, the TCRbeta library received unique molecular identifiers. TCRdb passed the PCR reads through MiXCR, listing each CDR3 protein once. The data show 700,000 to 850,000 distinct CDR3 sequences, around 17% seen once. The sample was PBMCs, mostly from graft donor cells, taken 360 days after TCRalphabeta/CD19-depleted stem cell transplant. These receptors all stem from a male patient younger than 18 who had a stem cell transplant for acute lymphoblastic leukemia, so the T cells may come from the graft donor.

The chain combines TRBV20-1 with TRBJ2-5, with 11 bases fitting TRBD2. Germline V lookup: CDR1 DFQATT, CDR2 SNEGSKA (reference sequence). V lost 3 bases, J lost 5 bases, and 14 bases stayed unmatched. This CDR3 contains 17 residues. CDR3 in DNA: TGCAGTGCTAGGGAACTAGCGGGAGACGCCACCCGTGAGACCCAGTACTTC. Its translation: CSARELAGDATRETQYF.

The chain couples TRBV28 to TRBJ2-5; no reliable D call. CDR3 length: 14 amino acids. The V gene's germline CDR1 is MDHEN and CDR2 SYDVKM. The ends were cut back, 4 bases at V and 7 bases at J, with 16 bases in the middle. The CDR3 DNA reads TGTGCCAGCAGTTCCGACAAGGCTCATAGGACCCAGTACTTC. Translated: CASSSDKAHRTQYF.

This clonotype was recorded many times. The genes are TRBV7-9 and TRBJ2-7; weak D call: TRBD2 (5 bases). CDR3 length equals 14 residues. Trimming took 5 bases from V and 3 from J, leaving 14 bases between them. Germline V gene lookup returns CDR1 SEHNR and CDR2 FQNEAQ (reference sequence). The CDR3 DNA sequence: TGTGCCAGCAGCACAAGGAACCGGGACTACGAGCAGTACTTC. It yields the protein CASSTRNRDYEQYF.

This clonotype was seen repeatedly, ten times or more. The chain recombines TRBV5-1 with TRBJ2-2; D is unclear. The germline gives CDR1 SGHRS, CDR2 YFSETQ. This CDR3 has 16 residues. The germline V and J ends were trimmed by 6 bases and 0 bases, with 15 bases remaining between them. The CDR3 sequence: CASNPRSATNTGELFF. CDR3 bases: TGCGCCAGCAATCCCCGCAGCGCTACGAACACCGGGGAGCTGTTTTTT.

This clonotype was seen more than once but under ten times. The rearrangement links TRBV5-1 to TRBJ2-1; D perhaps matches TRBD2 (5 bases). V shed 4 bases and J shed 8 bases, with 16 bases lying between them. Per the germline V gene, CDR1 is SGHRS and CDR2 is YFSETQ. The CDR3 has 14 residues. Written as DNA, the CDR3 is TGCGCCAGCAGCGAGGGCTTAAGTCTAGATGAGCAGTTCTTC. This sequence encodes CASSEGLSLDEQFF.

This clonotype was seen more than once but under ten times. V gene TRBV7-3 combines with J gene TRBJ2-1; D remains unclear. Germline V CDR1 and CDR2: SGHTA, FQGTGA. The V end was cut by 0 bases, the J end by 7 bases, with 10 bases between. The CDR3 loop spans 14 amino acids. CDR3 bases: TGTGCCAGCAGCTTAACCCGGTCGGAGAATGAGCAGTTCTTC. Translated, it gives CASSLTRSENEQFF.

This clonotype came up a few times. V gene TRBV5-1 combines with J gene TRBJ2-3; possibly TRBD1 for D (5 bases). Germline CDR1 reads SGHRS; CDR2 reads YFSETQ. Trimming pared 2 bases from V and 2 bases from J, leaving 12 bases between. The CDR3 loop spans 15 amino acids. CDR3 protein: CASSLGEPYTDTQYF. The CDR3 nucleotides read TGCGCCAGCAGCTTAGGGGAACCGTACACAGATACGCAGTATTTT.

V is TRBV5-1 and J is TRBJ2-1, with D perhaps matching TRBD1 or TRBD2 (5 bases each). Germline-derived CDR1 and CDR2 are SGHRS and YFSETQ. Between the trimmed V and J ends, which lost 0 bases and 9 bases, there was a span of 16 bases. The CDR3 consists of 15 residues. CDR3 DNA: TGCGCCAGCAGCTTGGCGGGACGCAGGACCGGTGAGCAGTTCTTC. Amino acids: CASSLAGRRTGEQFF.

The chain employs TRBV15 and TRBJ1-1; no clear D gene. Looked up from germline, CDR1 is LNHNV and CDR2 is YYDKDF (reference sequence). Trimming removed 0 bases at V and 3 bases at J, with 11 bases between. The length of the CDR3 is 15 residues. In nucleotides, the CDR3 is TGTGCCACCAGCAGAGATGGTCGGGTCGACACTGAAGCTTTCTTT. Its protein product is CATSRDGRVDTEAFF.

Comment on this clonotype: Its ends do not fully match the called genes, so a read error is possible. The chain links TRBV13 to TRBJ2-7; tentative D call: TRBD2 (6 bases). Germline CDR1 and CDR2: PRHDT and FYEKMQ (reference sequence). The CDR3 runs 14 residues. The CDR3 nucleotides are TGTGCCAGCAGCCTAGGCGGGGCGGGCAACGAGCAGTACTTC. Encoded protein: CASSLGGAGNEQYF.

This clonotype was seen a few times. The chain joins TRBV19 to TRBJ1-5, with 9 bases identical to TRBD1. The CDR3 is 16 amino acids. Germline V gene data show CDR1 as LNHDA and CDR2 as SQIVND (reference sequence). V gave up 4 bases and J gave up 2 bases; unmatched junction bases: 6. The CDR3 loop reads CASSTDRGRGNQPQHF. In DNA form, the CDR3 reads TGTGCCAGTAGTACTGACAGGGGGAGAGGCAATCAGCCCCAGCATTTT.

In this sample, this clonotype turned up a few times. The gene calls are TRBV20-1 and TRBJ2-6, with D possibly matching TRBD2 (6 bases). Germline-derived CDR1 and CDR2 are DFQATT and SNEGSKA (reference sequence). The V end was cut by 5 bases, the J end by 0 bases, with 14 bases between. This CDR3 has 16 amino acids. Here the CDR3 reads CSAPRVGGSGANVLTF. In DNA form, the CDR3 reads TGCAGTGCTCCTCGGGTCGGGGGCTCTGGGGCCAACGTCCTGACTTTC.

This clonotype was observed at least ten times. The CDR3 loop is CASSPGTSGKNIQYF. The CDR3 nucleotides read TGCGCCAGCTCTCCCGGGACTAGCGGGAAGAACATTCAGTACTTC. The V gene is TRBV4-1, the J gene TRBJ2-4; 13 bases map to TRBD2. Germline values: CDR1 MGHRA, CDR2 YSYEKL. V shed 8 bases and J 7 bases; nucleotides not matched to a gene: 8. This CDR3 is 15 amino acids long.

This clonotype showed up just a few times. The rearrangement uses TRBV7-8 and TRBJ2-7; 7 bases are shared with TRBD1. V lost 0 bases and J lost 5; bases outside the gene matches: 4. Germline V gene sequence: CDR1 SGHVS, CDR2 FQNEAQ. The CDR3 has 14 amino acids. The CDR3 sequence is CASSLATGFNEQYF. Written as DNA, the CDR3 is TGTGCCAGCAGCTTAGCGACAGGGTTCAACGAGCAGTACTTC.

The rearrangement links TRBV6-5 to TRBJ1-6, with 8 bases identical to TRBD1. The CDR3 loop spans 16 amino acids. The V segment lost 2 bases and the J segment 7 bases; nucleotides outside the gene matches: 7. CDR1 is MNHEY and CDR2 is SVGAGI in the germline V gene. CDR3 region: CASSYPGGALNSPLHF. For the CDR3, the DNA is TGTGCCAGCAGTTACCCAGGGGGCGCGTTGAATTCACCCCTCCACTTT.

The chain couples TRBV3-1 to TRBJ1-5, with TRBD1 matching 12 bases. The CDR3 contains 17 residues. Germline V gives CDR1 LGHDT, CDR2 YNNKEL (reference sequence). Trimming at V came to 3 bases and at J to 4 bases, leaving 7 bases not matched to a gene. Written as DNA, the CDR3 is TGTGCCAGCAGCCAGGGACAGGGGGCGAGAAGGAATCAGCCCCAGCATTTT. Protein sequence: CASSQGQGARRNQPQHF.

The rearrangement joins TRBV7-9 to TRBJ2-7; D gene unclear. There are 12 residues in the CDR3. Trimming shortened V by 5 bases and J by 7 bases, and 12 bases separated the two germline ends. Germline lookup yields CDR1 SEHNR and CDR2 FQNEAQ (reference sequence). CDR3 coding DNA: TGTGCCAGCAGCCTTACAGCAAGAGAGCAGTACTTC. Its protein product is CASSLTAREQYF.

The chain is built from TRBV5-1 and TRBJ2-1, with a possible D match to TRBD2 (6 bases). Germline CDR1 reads SGHRS; CDR2 reads YFSETQ. This CDR3 region has 14 residues. Trimming took off 3 bases at V and 9 bases at J, with 16 bases between the two ends. CDR3 sequence: CASSSAGPAAEQFF. In DNA, the CDR3 is TGCGCCAGCAGCTCAGCGGGTCCGGCGGCTGAGCAGTTCTTC.

The CDR3 region has the DNA TGTGCCAGCAGTCCTAGCGACCGTAGATACGAGACCCAGTACTTC. Translating gives CASSPSDRRYETQYF. The rearrangement joins TRBV12-3 or TRBV12-4 to TRBJ2-5; possible D gene TRBD2, 6 bases. The CDR3 runs to 15 residues. Trimming shortened V by 5 bases and J by 5 bases, and 18 bases separated the two germline ends.

This clonotype appeared a few times. The V call is TRBV6-1, the J call TRBJ2-1, with 7 bases matching TRBD2. The V gene's germline CDR1 is MNHNS and CDR2 SASEGT. The CDR3 totals 14 residues. With V trimmed by 5 bases and J by 2 bases, 3 bases remained unmatched. This chain's CDR3 is CASSRGGTYNEQFF. The CDR3 DNA reads TGTGCCAGCAGTCGCGGGGGAACCTACAATGAGCAGTTCTTC.

The chain links TRBV7-8 to TRBJ2-2; TRBD2 agrees at 8 bases. Germline V gene lookup returns CDR1 SGHVS and CDR2 FQNEAQ. CDR3 length: 15 amino acids. V shed 5 bases and J 2 bases; nucleotides not matched to a gene: 4. The CDR3 protein is CASSAGTRNTGELFF. CDR3 nucleotide sequence: TGTGCCAGCAGCGCCGGGACTAGAAACACCGGGGAGCTGTTTTTT.

The V gene is TRBV12-3 or TRBV12-4, the J gene TRBJ2-7, with unresolved D. The CDR3 extends over 16 amino acids. V lost 6 bases and J 0 bases, leaving 18 bases between the germline ends. This CDR3 reads CASSHKMGGPSYEQYF. The CDR3 coding sequence is TGTGCCAGCAGCCACAAGATGGGTGGGCCCTCCTACGAGCAGTACTTC.

This clonotype occurred many times. This chain joins TRBV5-1 and TRBJ2-3; D possibly corresponds to TRBD2 (5 bases). In germline, CDR1 is SGHRS, CDR2 YFSETQ. Trimming cost V 0 bases and J 2 bases, with 10 bases left between them. The CDR3 is 15 residues long. The chain's CDR3 is CASSLERGYTDTQYF. The DNA of the CDR3 is TGCGCCAGCAGCTTGGAACGGGGATACACAGATACGCAGTATTTT. Supplemented by reference TRBV5-1 and TRBJ2-3, the full variable domain reads KAGVTQTPRYLIKTRGQQVTLSCSPISGHRSVSWYQQTPGQGLQFLFEYFSETQRNKGNFPGRFSGRQFSNSRSEMNVSTLELGDSALYLCASSLERGYTDTQYFGPGTRLTVL.

This chain links TRBV7-9 with TRBJ1-2; D unclear. V lost 7 bases and J 1 base, leaving 16 bases between the germline ends. This CDR3 contains 15 residues. Germline V gene lookup returns CDR1 SEHNR and CDR2 FQNEAQ (reference sequence). The CDR3 spells CASTILRTGNYGYTF. The CDR3 DNA is TGTGCCAGCACTATTCTCCGGACGGGTAACTATGGCTACACCTTC.

The chain combines TRBV7-3 with TRBJ2-1; 13 bases agree with TRBD2. The CDR3 is made up of 21 amino acids. Germline V gene data show CDR1 as SGHTA and CDR2 as FQGTGA. The V segment lost 1 base and the J segment 0 bases; nucleotides outside the gene matches: 12. CDR3 region: CASSLMGRTSGRASSYNEQFF. CDR3 coding DNA: TGTGCCAGCAGCTTAATGGGTAGGACTAGCGGGAGAGCTAGCTCCTACAATGAGCAGTTCTTC.

This sequence joins TRBV27 and TRBJ1-1; D possibly corresponds to TRBD1 (5 bases). Germline V CDR1 and CDR2: MNHEY, SMNVEV (reference sequence). V was shortened by 6 bases and J by 0 bases, with 17 bases between the two germline ends. This CDR3 is built from 16 residues. As DNA, the CDR3 is TGTGCCAGCAGAGGGTGGGCAGGGCGCATGAACACTGAAGCTTTCTTT. Its translation: CASRGWAGRMNTEAFF.

This clonotype was observed at least ten times. The V gene is TRBV7-9, the J gene TRBJ2-7; 10 bases are a match to TRBD2. Germline V lookup: CDR1 SEHNR, CDR2 FQNEAQ (reference sequence). J was trimmed by 4 bases and V by 1 base; bases with no gene match: 7. This CDR3 has 16 amino acids. The CDR3 bases are TGTGCCAGCAGCTTAGAATCTAGCGGGAGACCTTACGAGCAGTACTTC. Protein sequence: CASSLESSGRPYEQYF.